This is a list of T cell receptor beta chains from one sample in a study of shared clonotypes between healthy human individuals. Measured with immunoSEQ multiplex PCR; TCRdb has only the in-frame clones, and not every one. The data show roughly 2 million clones, 95% seen once. The sample was naive CD4+ T cells sorted from blood. Source of these receptors: a young man in good health. Each CDR3 is given with its conserved first and last residue. A D gene is named only where the DNA matches it firmly. Only some rows state a clone size, as once, few, many or a class for expanded clones.

v_gene,abundance,d_gene,j_gene,CDR3aa,CDR3nt
TRBV5-1,NA,TRBD1,TRBJ1-6,CASSSRDRGNSPLHF,TGCGCCAGCAGCTCCCGGGACAGAGGTAATTCACCCCTCCACTTT
TRBV7-2,NA,NA,TRBJ2-5,CASSLVETQYF,TGTGCCAGCAGCTTAGTTGAGACCCAGTACTTC
TRBV12-1,NA,NA,TRBJ1-2,CASSLYDDRFANYGYTF,TGTGCCAGCAGCTTGTACGATGACAGGTTCGCTAACTATGGCTACACCTTC
TRBV19,NA,NA,TRBJ2-4,CASSQQDRGGNIQYF,TGTGCCAGTAGCCAGCAAGACAGGGGAGGGAACATTCAGTACTTC
TRBV6-5,NA,NA,TRBJ2-3,CASSYSPPGVGDTQYF,TGTGCCAGCAGTTACTCTCCTCCCGGGGTGGGAGATACGCAGTATTTT
TRBV30,NA,NA,TRBJ1-5,CAWSGSSNQPQHF,TGTGCCTGGAGTGGATCTAGCAATCAGCCCCAGCATTTT
TRBV7-2,NA,TRBD2,TRBJ2-3,CASSPSGGTDTQYF,TGTGCCAGCAGCCCTAGCGGAGGCACAGATACGCAGTATTTT
TRBV2,NA,NA,TRBJ2-2,CARRATINTGELFF,TGTGCCAGGAGGGCTACGATAAACACCGGGGAGCTGTTTTTT
TRBV9,once,TRBD2,TRBJ2-1,CASSATSGPYGNEQFF,TGTGCCAGCAGCGCAACTAGCGGTCCCTACGGCAATGAGCAGTTCTTC
TRBV6-6,NA,NA,TRBJ1-6,CASSPRIHNSPLHF,TGTGCCAGCAGTCCCAGGATCCATAATTCACCCCTCCACTTT
TRBV10-3,NA,NA,TRBJ1-2,CAISEFYGYTF,TGTGCCATCAGTGAATTCTATGGCTACACCTTC
TRBV10-3,NA,NA,TRBJ2-7,CAIDDIGYEQYF,TGTGCCATTGACGACATCGGCTACGAGCAGTACTTC
TRBV6-6,NA,NA,TRBJ1-4,CASSSTRDPLQKLFF,TGTGCCAGCAGTTCCACCAGGGACCCCCTCCAAAAACTGTTTTTT
TRBV10-3,once,TRBD1,TRBJ2-5,CAMGTEETQYF,TGTGCCATGGGGACAGAAGAGACCCAGTACTTC
TRBV6-5,NA,NA,TRBJ2-7,CASSWGLSNEQYF,TGTGCCAGCAGTTGGGGCCTCTCGAACGAGCAGTACTTC
TRBV7-9,NA,NA,TRBJ1-3,CASTPTGDLSGNTIYF,TGTGCCAGCACCCCGACAGGAGACCTCTCTGGAAACACCATATATTTT
TRBV7-9,NA,TRBD1,TRBJ2-3,CASSWDRLSTDTQYF,TGTGCCAGCAGCTGGGACAGGCTTAGCACAGATACGCAGTATTTT
TRBV10-3,once,NA,TRBJ1-5,CAISETGGNQPQHF,TGTGCCATCAGTGAGACGGGAGGCAATCAGCCCCAGCATTTT
TRBV2,NA,NA,TRBJ1-3,CASSEQTGYSGNTIYF,TGTGCCAGCAGTGAACAGACGGGGTACTCTGGAAACACCATATATTTT
TRBV5-4,NA,TRBD1,TRBJ2-5,CASSRGGQGQETQYF,TGTGCCAGCAGCCGCGGTGGACAGGGCCAAGAGACCCAGTACTTC
TRBV5-4,NA,NA,TRBJ2-2,CASSLQRANTGELFF,TGTGCCAGCAGCTTACAGAGGGCAAACACCGGGGAGCTGTTTTTT
TRBV7-2,NA,NA,TRBJ2-2,CASSSRPVIGGELFF,TGTGCCAGCAGCTCCCGACCTGTAATTGGCGGGGAGCTGTTTTTT
TRBV6-1,NA,NA,TRBJ2-3,CASSRTVTDTQYF,TGTGCCAGCAGCAGGACAGTGACGGATACGCAGTATTTT
TRBV6-8,NA,NA,TRBJ2-1,CASSYLFPADEQFF,TGTGCCAGCAGTTACCTATTTCCGGCGGATGAGCAGTTCTTC
TRBV4-3,NA,NA,TRBJ2-7,CASSQDPIRGLMAYEQYF,TGCGCCAGCAGCCAAGATCCTATTCGAGGACTAATGGCCTACGAGCAGTACTTC
TRBV7-9,NA,TRBD1,TRBJ1-4,CASSPQTGGNEKLFF,TGTGCCAGCAGCCCCCAGACAGGGGGCAATGAAAAACTGTTTTTT
TRBV6-9,NA,NA,TRBJ2-1,CASSYFFMGGRAKNNEQFF,TGTGCCAGCAGTTATTTTTTTATGGGGGGCCGAGCCAAGAACAATGAGCAGTTCTTC
TRBV5-6,NA,NA,TRBJ2-1,CASSLASVYNEQFF,TGTGCCAGCAGCTTGGCGTCAGTCTACAATGAGCAGTTCTTC
TRBV30,NA,TRBD1,TRBJ2-3,CAWSVQGVITDTQYF,TGTGCCTGGAGTGTACAGGGGGTTATCACAGATACGCAGTATTTT